What follows describes a single T cell receptor beta chain. Its specificity is not known. This entry is derived from a study of regulatory T cells in long-lasting Graves disease. Noted time point: persistent/refractory GD, antithyroid drugs over 5 years with positive TRAb. The TCR library was made from RNA extracted from PBMCs. Arm-PCR of CDR3 regions and iRepertoire HTBI primers were the basis on which TCR beta libraries were built. TCRdb re-called the multiplex PCR reads through MiXCR, storing one row per CDR3 protein. Of roughly 430,000 distinct CDR3 sequences detected, over 20% appear once; the ten largest clones hold 13% to 15%. Study-wide points: Persistent disease preferred TRBV28, TRBJ1-2 and TRBJ2-5; new disease, TRBV20-1 and TRBJ2-1. Thyroid tissue went unexamined; only peripheral blood was analyzed.

The CDR3 loop spans 14 amino acids. The V gene end was trimmed by 6 bases and the J gene end by 2 bases; junction bases not matched to a gene: 6. In germline, CDR1 is MNHNS, CDR2 SASEGT. The sequence was collected from a female donor with Graves disease. The genes are TRBV6-1 and TRBJ2-7, with 8 nucleotides matching TRBD1. The starting material was peripheral blood mononuclear cells (PBMCs), obtained when the disease was refractory, from a patient treated with antithyroid drugs. The CDR3 bases are TGTGCCAGCAGCACCGACAGGGGAGCCTACGAGCAGTACTTC. Protein: CASSTDRGAYEQYF.